These T cell receptor beta chains were read from a single sample in a study of T cell repertoires in cytomegalovirus infection. Each CDR3 protein gets one entry after TCRdb re-called the reads with MiXCR. Altogether around 170,000 distinct CDR3 sequences are present, 17% being singletons, with the ten largest covering 18%. Sequencing was performed on CD8+ T cells from PBMCs. These receptors were collected from a human donor in good health (CMV status not recorded). Some clones in this sample may be carry-over from other donors' samples. CDR3s include the opening cysteine and the closing phenylalanine or tryptophan. A D gene is named only where the DNA matches it firmly. Where a row states a size, it is once, few, many or the class of an expanded clone; other rows omit it.

14	.	TRBV6-8	.	TRBJ1-3	CASSYSGVENTIYF	TGTGCCAGCAGTTACTCGGGGGTGGAAAACACCATATATTTT
14	.	TRBV10-3	TRBD1	TRBJ2-5	CAISLRTGEETQYF	TGTGCCATCAGTCTCCGGACAGGAGAAGAGACCCAGTACTTC
15	few	TRBV6-1	.	TRBJ2-3	CASSEWGPTGDTQYF	TGTGCCAGCAGTGAATGGGGACCCACGGGAGATACGCAGTATTTT
13	.	TRBV6-5	TRBD1	TRBJ2-7	CASSARTGYEQYF	TGTGCCAGCAGTGCAAGGACAGGGTACGAGCAGTACTTC
13	.	TRBV28	.	TRBJ2-5	CASSPLGWGTQYF	TGTGCCAGCAGCCCCCTCGGGTGGGGGACCCAGTACTTC
12	.	TRBV20-1	.	TRBJ2-1	CSARANRVEQFF	TGCAGTGCTAGAGCGAACCGTGTTGAGCAGTTCTTC
15	many	TRBV7-9	TRBD1	TRBJ2-1	CASSSGTGTGNEQFF	TGTGCCAGCAGCTCCGGGACAGGGACGGGCAATGAGCAGTTCTTC
12	.	TRBV4-3	.	TRBJ2-1	CASSQDVNEQFF	TGCGCCAGCAGCCAAGATGTCAATGAGCAGTTCTTC
16	.	TRBV28	TRBD2	TRBJ2-1	CASSPEAGGPYNEQFF	TGTGCCAGCAGTCCCGAAGCGGGAGGGCCTTACAATGAGCAGTTCTTC
13	.	TRBV27	.	TRBJ2-5	CASIGGPDETQYF	TGTGCCAGTATCGGAGGGCCGGATGAGACCCAGTACTTC
15	.	TRBV6-6	.	TRBJ1-1	CASSLGGAPTFEAFF	TGTGCCAGCAGCCTCGGGGGGGCGCCGACCTTTGAGGCTTTCTTT
15	.	TRBV6-2/TRBV6-3	.	TRBJ1-5	CASSDGGGRNQPQHF	TGTGCCAGCAGCGACGGGGGAGGGAGGAATCAGCCCCAGCATTTT
16	.	TRBV7-6	.	TRBJ2-3	CASSLEGQTSTDTQYF	TGTGCCAGCAGCTTAGAAGGTCAAACTAGCACAGATACGCAGTATTTT
14	.	TRBV7-9	TRBD1	TRBJ2-7	CASTRQGSSYEQYF	TGTGCCAGCACCCGACAGGGGAGCTCCTACGAGCAGTACTTC
11	.	TRBV19	.	TRBJ1-3	CASDYGDTIYF	TGTGCCAGCGACTACGGGGACACCATATATTTT
15	.	TRBV6-2/TRBV6-3	.	TRBJ2-2	CASSYVRSSTGELFF	TGTGCCAGCAGTTACGTCCGTTCAAGCACCGGGGAGCTGTTTTTT
12	.	TRBV6-8	.	TRBJ1-2	CASSYENYGYTF	TGTGCCAGCAGTTACGAGAACTATGGCTACACCTTC
10	.	TRBV30	.	TRBJ1-1	CAWSAREAFF	TGTGCCTGGAGTGCGAGAGAAGCTTTCTTT
13	.	TRBV27	.	TRBJ2-2	CASSLGITGELFF	TGTGCCAGCAGCCTAGGGATTACCGGGGAGCTGTTTTTT
15	few	TRBV7-2	TRBD2	TRBJ2-7	CASSLGTSGNYEQYF	TGTGCCAGCAGCTTAGGGACTAGCGGGAACTACGAGCAGTACTTC
14	few	TRBV20-1	.	TRBJ2-7	CSAVPSPNFYEQYF	TGCAGTGCTGTACCCAGCCCAAATTTCTACGAGCAGTACTTC
14	.	TRBV29-1	TRBD1	TRBJ2-1	CSVWGTDPYNEQFF	TGCAGCGTTTGGGGGACAGACCCTTACAATGAGCAGTTCTTC
14	.	TRBV20-1	TRBD2	TRBJ2-2	CSAKSRGDTGELFF	TGCAGTGCTAAATCGCGGGGGGACACCGGGGAGCTGTTTTTT
16	few	TRBV10-3	.	TRBJ1-1	CAIRHPTGVLNTEAFF	TGTGCCATCAGGCATCCCACGGGGGTTTTGAACACTGAAGCTTTCTTT
15	few	TRBV7-6	TRBD1	TRBJ1-2	CASSAGTGTDYGYTF	TGTGCCAGCAGCGCCGGGACAGGGACGGACTATGGCTACACCTTC
16	.	TRBV18	.	TRBJ2-5	CASSPFYRESQETQYF	TGTGCCAGCTCACCATTTTACCGGGAGTCTCAGGAGACCCAGTACTTC
13	few	TRBV7-2	.	TRBJ2-1	CASSPLRSDEQFF	TGTGCCAGCAGCCCTCTGCGGTCCGATGAGCAGTTCTTC
14	once	TRBV6-2/TRBV6-3	TRBD1	TRBJ1-5	CASGLTGINQPQHF	TGTGCCAGCGGATTGACAGGGATCAATCAGCCCCAGCATTTT
14	.	TRBV6-2/TRBV6-3	.	TRBJ2-7	CASSASRQNDEQYF	TGTGCCAGCAGCGCCTCGCGACAAAACGACGAGCAGTACTTC
15	few	TRBV7-3	TRBD2	TRBJ2-7	CASSSARRTSNEQYF	TGTGCCAGCAGCTCGGCCCGCAGGACTAGCAACGAGCAGTACTTC
14	.	TRBV3-1	.	TRBJ2-7	CASSQDGRDGEQYF	TGTGCCAGCAGCCAAGATGGCAGGGACGGCGAGCAGTACTTC
15	.	TRBV29-1	TRBD2	TRBJ2-7	CSVELRLAGDYEQYF	TGCAGCGTTGAACTCCGACTAGCGGGCGATTACGAGCAGTACTTC
13	few	TRBV7-8	.	TRBJ1-2	CASSLAGVRGYTF	TGTGCCAGCAGCTTAGCGGGGGTGCGAGGCTACACCTTC
15	.	TRBV19	.	TRBJ1-5	CASSIRETSNQPQHF	TGTGCCAGTAGTATCCGGGAGACCTCCAATCAGCCCCAGCATTTT
13	.	TRBV19	.	TRBJ2-1	CASSPRWAGEQFF	TGTGCCAGTAGCCCCCGGTGGGCCGGGGAGCAGTTCTTC
13	few	TRBV2	.	TRBJ1-6	CATYRVGNSPLHF	TGTGCCACCTACAGGGTTGGAAATTCACCCCTCCACTTT
13	.	TRBV29-1	.	TRBJ2-5	CSAEGRVQETQYF	TGCAGCGCCGAGGGTCGGGTGCAAGAGACCCAGTACTTC
17	few	TRBV14	.	TRBJ2-3	CASSPLVGGPGTDTQYF	TGTGCCAGCAGCCCCCTCGTTGGGGGGCCTGGGACAGATACGCAGTATTTT
14	few	TRBV25-1	.	TRBJ1-2	CASSESQGGDGYTF	TGTGCCAGCAGTGAATCGCAAGGAGGGGATGGCTACACCTTC
16	.	TRBV7-9	TRBD1	TRBJ1-4	CASSLPRDRGPEKLFF	TGTGCCAGCAGCTTACCCCGGGACAGGGGTCCTGAAAAACTGTTTTTT
12	.	TRBV7-3	.	TRBJ2-7	CASSFTNYEQYF	TGTGCCAGCAGCTTCACGAACTACGAGCAGTACTTC
13	.	TRBV7-2	.	TRBJ1-4	CASSSRAFEKLFF	TGTGCCAGCAGCTCCCGGGCCTTTGAAAAACTGTTTTTT
17	.	TRBV6-2/TRBV6-3	TRBD2	TRBJ2-1	CASSFYGLAGGNDEQFF	TGTGCCAGCAGCTTCTACGGACTAGCGGGGGGTAACGATGAGCAGTTCTTC
13	many	TRBV7-2	.	TRBJ2-7	CASGLGVLYEQYF	TGTGCCAGCGGTCTTGGGGTTCTCTACGAGCAGTACTTC
14	few	TRBV7-9	.	TRBJ2-5	CASRSDGFGETQYF	TGTGCCAGCAGATCCGACGGATTCGGAGAGACCCAGTACTTC
13	.	TRBV11-1	.	TRBJ2-1	CASSSTTNNEQFF	TGTGCCAGCAGCTCAACGACTAACAATGAGCAGTTCTTC
12	.	TRBV7-8	.	TRBJ2-2	CASRPPTGELFF	TGTGCCAGCAGGCCCCCCACCGGGGAGCTGTTTTTT